These 22 T cell receptor beta chains share one sample of origin, sequenced in a study of T cell responses to AZD1222 COVID-19 vaccine. Assay: immunoSEQ multiplex PCR; the TCRdb copy retains only in-frame clones and omits some. The sample yields roughly 130,000 clones, 90% to 95% seen once. Source: peripheral blood, taken on day 0 of AZD1222 vaccination. The source is an adult in good health.

This clone was seen a few times. V and J are TRBV6-2 or TRBV6-3 and TRBJ2-7; possible D gene TRBD1, 6 bases. The germline V gene has CDR1 MNHEY and CDR2 SVGEGT. V was trimmed by 2 bases and J by 2 bases, leaving 10 bases between them. The CDR3 is 14 amino acids. CDR3 loop: CASSYGGQTYEQYF. The CDR3 nucleotides are TGTGCCAGCAGTTACGGGGGACAAACCTACGAGCAGTACTTC.

This clone came up a few times. The V call is TRBV6-5, the J call TRBJ1-2; TRBD1 matches at 8 bases. V was pared by 3 bases and J by 4 bases, with 4 bases of the junction left unmatched. The CDR3 contains 14 residues. Germline assignment: CDR1 MNHEY and CDR2 SVGAGI. CDR3 residues: CASSYSTGGYGYTF. The CDR3 DNA sequence: TGTGCCAGCAGTTATAGTACAGGGGGCTATGGCTACACCTTC.

The chain links TRBV3-1 (or the pseudogene TRBV3-2) to TRBJ1-5; no firm D call. Germline values: CDR1 LGHDT, CDR2 YNNKEL (reference sequence). Trimming left V 1 base short and J 3 bases short, with 7 bases between. This CDR3 comprises 14 residues. The CDR3 spells CASSQGFSNQPQHF. In DNA, the CDR3 is TGTGCCAGCAGCCAAGGATTTTCCAATCAGCCCCAGCATTTT.

The gene calls are TRBV27 and TRBJ2-3; TRBD2 is a possible D gene (6 bases). CDR3 size: 13 residues. Germline V gene lookup returns CDR1 MNHEY and CDR2 SMNVEV (reference sequence). V dropped 6 bases and J dropped 2 bases, with 9 bases sitting between them. The CDR3 spells CASSWGVTDTQYF. The CDR3 DNA follows: TGTGCCAGCAGCTGGGGGGTCACAGATACGCAGTATTTT.

This sequence joins TRBV28 and TRBJ2-2; a possible D gene is TRBD2 (5 bases). Per the germline V gene, CDR1 is MDHEN and CDR2 is SYDVKM. CDR3 length: 14 amino acids. V was clipped by 8 bases and J by 4 bases, with 14 bases between them. CDR3 residues: CASATSDFTGELFF. The CDR3 coding sequence is TGTGCCAGCGCAACTTCGGACTTCACCGGGGAGCTGTTTTTT. Based on the CDR3 plus reference TRBV28 and TRBJ2-2, the full variable domain is DVKVTQSSRYLVKRTGEKVFLECVQDMDHENMFWYRQDPGLGLRLIYFSYDVKMKEKGDIPEGYSVSREKKERFSLILESASTNQTSMYLCASATSDFTGELFFGEGSRLTVL.

This CDR3 reads CASSLGQFTDTQYF. The CDR3 DNA reads as TGTGCCAGCAGCTTGGGACAGTTCACAGATACGCAGTATTTT. The V gene is TRBV7-8, the J gene TRBJ2-3; 7 bases are shared with TRBD1. The V gene's germline CDR1 is SGHVS and CDR2 FQNEAQ. The length of the CDR3 is 14 residues. V gave up 3 bases and J gave up 2 bases; unmatched junction bases: 2.

V is TRBV19 and J is TRBJ1-5, with a tentative D call TRBD1 (6 bases). The CDR3 consists of 15 residues. V was pared by 6 bases and J by 6 bases, with 18 bases between. Per germline, CDR1 LNHDA and CDR2 SQIVND (reference sequence). CDR3 amino acids: CASSSLGGFSQPQHF. The CDR3, as DNA: TGTGCCAGTAGCTCTCTCGGGGGCTTCAGTCAGCCCCAGCATTTT.

J is TRBJ2-5 and V is TRBV6-5, with D perhaps assigned TRBD1 or TRBD2 (5 bases each). There are 12 residues in the CDR3. CDR1 is MNHEY and CDR2 is SVGAGI in the germline V gene. In DNA form, the CDR3 reads TGTGCAGCTCAGGGACCGCCGTTGGCCCAGTACTTC. The encoded protein is CAAQGPPLAQYF.

The chain joins TRBV6-5 to TRBJ1-5; TRBD1 agrees at 7 bases. With 7 bases clipped from V and 5 bases from J, the junction kept 8 bases outside the gene matches. CDR3 length equals 14 residues. The V gene's germline CDR1 is MNHEY and CDR2 SVGAGI. Here the CDR3 DNA reads TGTGCCAGCAAAGAGGGGGCGGCCGATCAGCCCCAGCATTTT. This encodes CASKEGAADQPQHF.

This rearrangement joins TRBV5-1 to TRBJ2-1, with D unclear. This CDR3 comprises 16 residues. Trimming left V 4 bases short and J 5 bases short, with 19 bases between. Germline-derived CDR1 and CDR2 are SGHRS and YFSETQ. CDR3 in DNA: TGCGCCAGCAGCCCGCAGCCCCCTTTTGGGGACAATGAGCAGTTCTTC. Translating it yields CASSPQPPFGDNEQFF.

This sequence joins TRBV19 and TRBJ1-1, with D perhaps matching TRBD1 (5 bases). The CDR3 loop spans 15 amino acids. From germline, CDR1 is LNHDA and CDR2 SQIVND (reference sequence). V shed 7 bases and J shed 4 bases, with 19 bases lying between them. The CDR3 spells CASTPFAAGGTEAFF. CDR3 coding DNA: TGTGCCAGTACCCCTTTTGCTGCTGGGGGCACTGAAGCTTTCTTT.

The V and J genes are TRBV3-1 (or the pseudogene TRBV3-2) and TRBJ1-6, with D tentatively TRBD1 (5 bases). The V end lost 4 bases, the J end lost 7 bases, and 8 bases lay between the germline ends. CDR3 size: 13 residues. The germline V gene has CDR1 LGHDT and CDR2 YNNKEL (reference sequence). As DNA, the CDR3 is TGTGCCAGCAGCCCGAACAGGAATTCACCCCTCCACTTT. The encoded protein is CASSPNRNSPLHF.

This clone was counted once. The genes are TRBV30 and TRBJ1-5, with a tentative D call TRBD1 (5 bases). Germline CDR1 GTSNPN, CDR2 SVGIG (reference sequence). The CDR3 sequence is 13 residues long. Trimming pared 3 bases from V and 5 bases from J, leaving 11 bases between. The DNA of the CDR3 is TGTGCCTGGAGCCGTCCGGGGGATCAGCCCCAGCATTTT. Translating gives CAWSRPGDQPQHF.

Written as DNA, the CDR3 is TGTGCCAGCAGCCCGCCGTCCGTACTAGCGGGAGCGATGGATACGCAGTATTTT. Translated, it gives CASSPPSVLAGAMDTQYF. The chain uses TRBV27 and TRBJ2-3, with 11 bases matching TRBD2. V dropped 6 bases and J dropped 6; count of bases not matched to a gene: 17. The CDR3 spans 18 residues. Germline V gene data show CDR1 as MNHEY and CDR2 as SMNVEV (reference sequence).

V is TRBV12-5 and J is TRBJ1-6; no definite D call. Trimming cost V 2 bases and J 5 bases, with 13 bases left between them. The germline CDR1 and CDR2 sequences are LGHNT and FRNRAP. The CDR3 is made up of 16 amino acids. CDR3 loop: CASGLTLQPDNSPLHF. The CDR3 nucleotides read TGTGCTAGTGGTTTGACACTACAGCCGGATAATTCACCCCTCCACTTT.

The rearrangement links TRBV5-5 to TRBJ2-5; TRBD1 agrees at 7 bases. CDR1 and CDR2 (germline): SGHKS, YYEKEE (reference sequence). This CDR3 has 13 amino acids. V trimming: 4 bases; J trimming: 6 bases; junction bases outside the gene matches: 6. The CDR3 DNA follows: TGTGCCAGCAGCCCTGACAGGGCGCAGACCCAGTACTTC. This translates into CASSPDRAQTQYF.

CDR3: CASTPGGQGSYNEQFF. CDR3 DNA sequence: TGTGCCAGCACCCCGGGGGGTCAGGGCTCCTACAATGAGCAGTTCTTC. The chain is built from TRBV5-4 and TRBJ2-1; 7 bases are shared with TRBD2. CDR3 length: 16 residues. V dropped 6 bases and J dropped 0; count of bases not matched to a gene: 9. In germline, CDR1 is SGHNT, CDR2 YYREEE (reference sequence).

The rearrangement uses TRBV25-1 and TRBJ2-1, with 10 nucleotides matching TRBD2. There are 17 residues in the CDR3. Germline V gene sequence: CDR1 MGHDK, CDR2 SYGVNS. The V and J ends lost 1 base and 6 bases, in that order; junction bases with no gene match: 9. The CDR3 sequence is CASSESSQAGGSNEQFF. CDR3 nucleotides: TGTGCCAGCAGTGAATCTTCCCAAGCGGGAGGGTCCAATGAGCAGTTCTTC.

The chain is built from TRBV12-3 or TRBV12-4 and TRBJ1-1; D unresolved. V shed 6 bases and J shed 3 bases, with 8 bases lying between them. The CDR3 has 12 amino acids. CDR3 sequence: CASSPGYTEAFF. The CDR3 nucleotides are TGTGCCAGCAGCCCGGGGTACACTGAAGCTTTCTTT.

The chain joins TRBV3-1 (or the pseudogene TRBV3-2) to TRBJ1-2; 10 bases fit TRBD1. Looked up from germline, CDR1 is LGHDT and CDR2 is YNNKEL (reference sequence). The junction had 7 bases not matched to a gene; V was cut back by 4 bases and J by 8 bases. The CDR3 contains 14 residues. The CDR3 DNA sequence: TGTGCCAGCAGCCTGACAGGGGGCGGGAGGGGCTACACCTTC. Protein sequence: CASSLTGGGRGYTF.

V gene TRBV2 combines with J gene TRBJ2-5, with no clear D. Trimming cost V 7 bases and J 1 base, with 7 bases left between them. The CDR3 length is 12 residues. The V gene's germline CDR1 is SNHLY and CDR2 FYNNEI. The CDR3 sequence is CASTYAQETQYF. The CDR3 DNA reads as TGTGCCAGCACCTACGCCCAAGAGACCCAGTACTTC.

The genes are TRBV6-5 and TRBJ1-2, with D unclear. V gave up 6 bases and J gave up 2 bases, with 10 bases separating them. Germline CDR1 reads MNHEY; CDR2 reads SVGAGI. This CDR3 is 13 amino acids long. CDR3 sequence: CASRFDTNYGYTF. The CDR3 DNA reads TGTGCCAGCAGATTTGACACCAACTATGGCTACACCTTC.